In its sample, the clone carrying this T cell receptor (beta chain) was seen many times. Its antigen is unidentified. This sample was included in a study of blood T cells in healthy people across ages. Study results and limitations: Diversity was estimated from one million T cells, and these estimates were considered underestimates.

Germline loops: CDR1 SQVTM, CDR2 ANQGSEA. V lost 4 bases, J lost 2 bases, and 5 bases stayed unmatched. The CDR3 covers 14 residues. PCR was performed a second time for about 6 to 12 cycles using a sample-barcoded 5' primer and a J-beta primer mix. One entry per CDR3 protein, called by TCRdb with MiXCR from the 5' RACE reads. The table includes 870,000 or so distinct CDR3 sequences, around 26% detected once. With each sample, at least 5 micrograms of total RNA were extracted. This TCR came from a woman older than 75 in good health. Sequencing used blood. The chain couples TRBV29-1 to TRBJ2-3; 8 bases are a match to TRBD1. The CDR3 loop is CSVGTGPNTDTQYF. In DNA form, the CDR3 reads TGCAGCGTTGGGACAGGGCCTAACACAGATACGCAGTATTTT.